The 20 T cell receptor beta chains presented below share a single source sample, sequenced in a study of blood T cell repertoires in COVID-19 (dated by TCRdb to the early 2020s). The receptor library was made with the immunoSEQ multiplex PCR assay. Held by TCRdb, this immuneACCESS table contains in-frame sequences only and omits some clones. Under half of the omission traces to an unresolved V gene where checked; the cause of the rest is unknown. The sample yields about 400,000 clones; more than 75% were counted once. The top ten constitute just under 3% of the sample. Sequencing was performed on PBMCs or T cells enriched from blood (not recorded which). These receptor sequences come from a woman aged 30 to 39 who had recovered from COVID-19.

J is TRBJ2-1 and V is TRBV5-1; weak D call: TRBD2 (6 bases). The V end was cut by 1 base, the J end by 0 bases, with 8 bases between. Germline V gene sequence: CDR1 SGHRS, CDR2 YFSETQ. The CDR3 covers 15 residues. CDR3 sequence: CASSLRLDSYNEQFF. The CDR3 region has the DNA TGCGCCAGCAGCTTGAGACTAGACTCCTACAATGAGCAGTTCTTC. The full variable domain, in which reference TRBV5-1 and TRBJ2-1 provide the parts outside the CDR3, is KAGVTQTPRYLIKTRGQQVTLSCSPISGHRSVSWYQQTPGQGLQFLFEYFSETQRNKGNFPGRFSGRQFSNSRSEMNVSTLELGDSALYLCASSLRLDSYNEQFFGPGTRLTVL.

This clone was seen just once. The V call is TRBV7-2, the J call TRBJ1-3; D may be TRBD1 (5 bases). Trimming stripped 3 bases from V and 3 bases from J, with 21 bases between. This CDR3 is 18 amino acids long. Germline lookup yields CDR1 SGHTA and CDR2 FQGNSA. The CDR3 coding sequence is TGTGCCAGCAGCTTTAGTCAGGGCGTGATTGGAAGTGGAAACACCATATATTTT. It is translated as CASSFSQGVIGSGNTIYF.

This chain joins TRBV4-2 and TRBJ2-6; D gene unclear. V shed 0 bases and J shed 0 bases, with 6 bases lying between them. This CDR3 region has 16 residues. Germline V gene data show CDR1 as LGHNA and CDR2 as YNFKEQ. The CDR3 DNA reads TGTGCCAGCAGCCAAGATCCCTTCTCTGGGGCCAACGTCCTGACTTTC. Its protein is CASSQDPFSGANVLTF.

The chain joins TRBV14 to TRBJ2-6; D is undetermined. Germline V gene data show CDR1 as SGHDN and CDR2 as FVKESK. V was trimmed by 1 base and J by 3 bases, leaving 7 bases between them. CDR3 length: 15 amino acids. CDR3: CASSQGAGGANVLTF. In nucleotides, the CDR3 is TGTGCCAGCAGCCAAGGGGCCGGTGGGGCCAACGTCCTGACTTTC. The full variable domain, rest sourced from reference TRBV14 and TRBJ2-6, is EAGVTQFPSHSVIEKGQTVTLRCDPISGHDNLYWYRRVMGKEIKFLLHFVKESKQDESGMPNNRFLAERTGGTYSTLKVQPAELEDSGVYFCASSQGAGGANVLTFGAGSRLTVL.

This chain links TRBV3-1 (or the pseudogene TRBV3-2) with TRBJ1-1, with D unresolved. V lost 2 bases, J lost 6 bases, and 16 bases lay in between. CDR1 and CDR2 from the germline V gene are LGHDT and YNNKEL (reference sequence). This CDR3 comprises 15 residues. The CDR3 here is CASSQSSVGRAEAFF. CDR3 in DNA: TGTGCCAGCAGCCAATCGTCGGTGGGGAGGGCTGAAGCTTTCTTT.

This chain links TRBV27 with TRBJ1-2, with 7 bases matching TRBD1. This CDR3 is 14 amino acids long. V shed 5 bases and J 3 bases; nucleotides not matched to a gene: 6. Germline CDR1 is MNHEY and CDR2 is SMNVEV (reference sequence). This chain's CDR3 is CASSLTGTDYGYTF. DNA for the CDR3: TGTGCCAGCAGTCTCACCGGGACAGACTATGGCTACACCTTC.

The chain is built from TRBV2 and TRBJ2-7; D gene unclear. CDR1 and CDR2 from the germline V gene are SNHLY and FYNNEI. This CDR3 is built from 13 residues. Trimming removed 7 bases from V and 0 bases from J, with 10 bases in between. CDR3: CASILADSYEQYF. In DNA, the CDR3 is TGTGCCAGCATACTGGCGGACTCCTACGAGCAGTACTTC.

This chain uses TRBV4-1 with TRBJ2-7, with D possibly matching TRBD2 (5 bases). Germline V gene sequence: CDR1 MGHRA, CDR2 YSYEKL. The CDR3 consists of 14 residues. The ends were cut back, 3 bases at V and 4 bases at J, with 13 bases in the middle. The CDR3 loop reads CASSQVGEGYEQYF. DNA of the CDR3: TGCGCCAGCAGCCAGGTCGGGGAAGGGTACGAGCAGTACTTC.

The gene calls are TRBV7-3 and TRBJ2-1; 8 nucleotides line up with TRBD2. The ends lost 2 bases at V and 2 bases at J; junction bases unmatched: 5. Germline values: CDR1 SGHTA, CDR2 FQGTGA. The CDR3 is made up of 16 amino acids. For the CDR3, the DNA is TGTGCCAGCAGCTTAGGTCGCGGGGGGACCTACAATGAGCAGTTCTTC. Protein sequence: CASSLGRGGTYNEQFF.

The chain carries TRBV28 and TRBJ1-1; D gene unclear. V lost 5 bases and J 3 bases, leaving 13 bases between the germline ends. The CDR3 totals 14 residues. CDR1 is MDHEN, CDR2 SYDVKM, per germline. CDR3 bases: TGTGCCAGCAGTAGAGGAGGACGGTACACTGAAGCTTTCTTT. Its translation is CASSRGGRYTEAFF.

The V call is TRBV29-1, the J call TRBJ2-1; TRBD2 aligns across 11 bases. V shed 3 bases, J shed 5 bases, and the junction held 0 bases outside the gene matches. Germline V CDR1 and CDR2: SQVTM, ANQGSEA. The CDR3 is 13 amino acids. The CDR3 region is CSVETSGNNEQFF. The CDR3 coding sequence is TGCAGCGTTGAGACTAGCGGGAACAATGAGCAGTTCTTC.

CDR3 residues: CASSIQGSNEKLFF. The CDR3 region has the DNA TGTGCCAGTAGTATTCAGGGCTCTAATGAAAAACTGTTTTTT. The V and J genes are TRBV19 and TRBJ1-4; tentative D call: TRBD1 (5 bases). The CDR3 extends over 14 amino acids. The germline V and J ends were trimmed by 3 bases and 3 bases, with 8 bases remaining between them. The germline V gene has CDR1 LNHDA and CDR2 SQIVND (reference sequence).

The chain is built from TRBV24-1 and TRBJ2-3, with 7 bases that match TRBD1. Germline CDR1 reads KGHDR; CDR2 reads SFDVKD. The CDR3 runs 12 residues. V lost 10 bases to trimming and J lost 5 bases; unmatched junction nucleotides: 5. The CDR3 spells CATRGPGDTQYF. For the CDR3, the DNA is TGTGCCACAAGGGGGCCCGGAGATACGCAGTATTTT.

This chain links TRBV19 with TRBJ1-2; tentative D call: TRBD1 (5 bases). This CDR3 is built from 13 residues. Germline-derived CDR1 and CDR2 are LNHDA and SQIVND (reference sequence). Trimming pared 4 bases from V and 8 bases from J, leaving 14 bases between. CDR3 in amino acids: CASSTGTAGGYTF. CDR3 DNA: TGTGCCAGTAGTACTGGGACGGCGGGGGGCTACACCTTC. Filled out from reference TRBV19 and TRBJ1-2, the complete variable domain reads DGGITQSPKYLFRKEGQNVTLSCEQNLNHDAMYWYRQDPGQGLRLIYYSQIVNDFQKGDIAEGYSVSREKKESFPLTVTSAQKNPTAFYLCASSTGTAGGYTFGSGTRLTVV.

The CDR3 reads CASSLGGLETQYF. DNA of the CDR3: TGTGCCAGCAGCTTAGGAGGTTTGGAGACCCAGTACTTC. The chain joins TRBV7-9 to TRBJ2-5; D uncertain. CDR1 is SEHNR and CDR2 is FQNEAQ in the germline V gene (reference sequence). The CDR3 loop spans 13 amino acids. The V and J ends lost 1 base and 5 bases respectively, with 8 bases between them.

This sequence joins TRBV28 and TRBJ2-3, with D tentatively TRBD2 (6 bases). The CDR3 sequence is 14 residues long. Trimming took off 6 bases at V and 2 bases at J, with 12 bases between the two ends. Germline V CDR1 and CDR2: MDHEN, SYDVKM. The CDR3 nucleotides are TGTGCCAGCAGCCCTACTAGCATCACAGATACGCAGTATTTT. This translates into CASSPTSITDTQYF.

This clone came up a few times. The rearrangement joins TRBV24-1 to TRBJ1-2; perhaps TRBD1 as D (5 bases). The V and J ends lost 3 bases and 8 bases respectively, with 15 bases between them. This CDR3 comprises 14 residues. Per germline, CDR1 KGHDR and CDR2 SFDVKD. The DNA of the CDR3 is TGTGCCACCAGTGATATGGACAAAGAAGGGGGCTACACCTTC. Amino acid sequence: CATSDMDKEGGYTF.

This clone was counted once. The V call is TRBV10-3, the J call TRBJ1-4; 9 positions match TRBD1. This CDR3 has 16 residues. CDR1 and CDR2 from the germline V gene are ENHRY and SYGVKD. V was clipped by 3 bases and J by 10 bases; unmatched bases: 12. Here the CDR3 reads CAISDPTGGEGGKLFF. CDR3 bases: TGTGCCATCAGTGATCCTACAGGGGGCGAGGGAGGAAAACTGTTTTTT.

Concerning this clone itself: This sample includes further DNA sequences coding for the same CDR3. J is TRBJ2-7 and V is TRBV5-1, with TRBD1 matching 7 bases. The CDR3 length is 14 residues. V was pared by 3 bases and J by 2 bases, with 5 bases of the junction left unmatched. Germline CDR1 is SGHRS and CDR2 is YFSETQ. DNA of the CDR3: TGCGCCAGCAGCTCGGGTCAGGGGGCCTACGAGCAGTACTTC. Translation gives CASSSGQGAYEQYF.

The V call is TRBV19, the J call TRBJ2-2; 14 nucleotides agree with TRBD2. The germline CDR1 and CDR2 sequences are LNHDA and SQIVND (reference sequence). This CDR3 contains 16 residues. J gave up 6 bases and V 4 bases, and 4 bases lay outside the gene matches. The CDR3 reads CASSKGLAGASGELFF. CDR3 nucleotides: TGTGCCAGTAGTAAGGGACTAGCGGGAGCGTCCGGGGAGCTGTTTTTT.